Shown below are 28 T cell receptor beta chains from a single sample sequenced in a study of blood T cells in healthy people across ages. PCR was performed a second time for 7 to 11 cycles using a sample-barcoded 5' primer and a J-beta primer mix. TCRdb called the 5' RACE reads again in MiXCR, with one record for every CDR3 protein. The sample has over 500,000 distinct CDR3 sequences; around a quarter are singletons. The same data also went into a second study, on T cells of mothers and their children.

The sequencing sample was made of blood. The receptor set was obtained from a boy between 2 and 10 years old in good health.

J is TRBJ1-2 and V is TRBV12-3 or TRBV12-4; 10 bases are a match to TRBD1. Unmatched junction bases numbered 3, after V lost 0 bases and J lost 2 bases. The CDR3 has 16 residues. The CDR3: CASSLAGGQGNYGYTF. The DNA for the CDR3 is TGTGCCAGCAGTTTAGCTGGGGGACAGGGGAACTATGGCTACACCTTC.

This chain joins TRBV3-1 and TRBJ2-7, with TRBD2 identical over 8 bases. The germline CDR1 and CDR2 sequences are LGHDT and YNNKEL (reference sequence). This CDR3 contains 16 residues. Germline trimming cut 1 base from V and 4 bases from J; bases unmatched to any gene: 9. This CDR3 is CASSQAGLVVRYEQYF. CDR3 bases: TGTGCCAGCAGCCAAGCGGGACTAGTGGTTAGGTACGAGCAGTACTTC.

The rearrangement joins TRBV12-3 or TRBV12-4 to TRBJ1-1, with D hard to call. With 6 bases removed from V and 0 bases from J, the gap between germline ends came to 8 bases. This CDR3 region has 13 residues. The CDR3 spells CASRLPLNTEAFF. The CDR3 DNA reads TGTGCCAGCAGACTACCCCTGAACACTGAAGCTTTCTTT.

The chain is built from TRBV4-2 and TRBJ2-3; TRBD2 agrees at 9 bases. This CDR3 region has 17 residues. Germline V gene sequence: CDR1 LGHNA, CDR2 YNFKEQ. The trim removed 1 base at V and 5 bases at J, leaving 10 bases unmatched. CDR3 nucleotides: TGTGCCAGCAGCCAAGGGTTGGGCGGGGGGGCCAGAGATACGCAGTATTTT. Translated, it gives CASSQGLGGGARDTQYF.

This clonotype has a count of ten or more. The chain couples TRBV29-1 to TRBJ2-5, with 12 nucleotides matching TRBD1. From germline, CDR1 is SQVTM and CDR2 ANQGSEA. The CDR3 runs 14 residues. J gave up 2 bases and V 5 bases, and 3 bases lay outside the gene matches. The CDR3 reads CSVWDRGLQETQYF. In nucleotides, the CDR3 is TGCAGCGTTTGGGACAGGGGGCTTCAAGAGACCCAGTACTTC.

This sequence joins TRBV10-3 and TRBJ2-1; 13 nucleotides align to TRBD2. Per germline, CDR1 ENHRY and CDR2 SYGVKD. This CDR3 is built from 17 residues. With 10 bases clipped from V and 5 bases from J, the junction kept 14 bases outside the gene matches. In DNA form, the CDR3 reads TGTGCCACCACGAATCGGACTAGCGGGAGCGTCCACAATGAGCAGTTCTTC. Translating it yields CATTNRTSGSVHNEQFF.

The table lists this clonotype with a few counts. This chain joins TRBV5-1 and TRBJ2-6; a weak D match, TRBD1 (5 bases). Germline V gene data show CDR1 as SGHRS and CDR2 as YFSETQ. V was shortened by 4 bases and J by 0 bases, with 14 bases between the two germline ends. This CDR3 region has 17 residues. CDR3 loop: CASSVPDSFSGANVLTF. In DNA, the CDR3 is TGCGCCAGCAGCGTTCCTGACAGTTTCTCTGGGGCCAACGTCCTGACTTTC.

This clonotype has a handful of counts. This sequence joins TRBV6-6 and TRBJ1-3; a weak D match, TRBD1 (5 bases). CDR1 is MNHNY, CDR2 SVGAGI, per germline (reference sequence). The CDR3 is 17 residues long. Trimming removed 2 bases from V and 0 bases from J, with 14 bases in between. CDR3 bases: TGTGCCAGCAGTTACCCTCGGCAGGGATACTCTGGAAACACCATATATTTT. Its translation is CASSYPRQGYSGNTIYF.

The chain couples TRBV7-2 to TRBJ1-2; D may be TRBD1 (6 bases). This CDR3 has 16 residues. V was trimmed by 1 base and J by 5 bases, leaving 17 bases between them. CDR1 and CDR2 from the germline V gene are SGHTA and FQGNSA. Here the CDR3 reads CASSLVVGGQKYGYTF. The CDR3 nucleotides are TGTGCCAGCAGCTTAGTAGTAGGAGGACAGAAGTATGGCTACACCTTC.

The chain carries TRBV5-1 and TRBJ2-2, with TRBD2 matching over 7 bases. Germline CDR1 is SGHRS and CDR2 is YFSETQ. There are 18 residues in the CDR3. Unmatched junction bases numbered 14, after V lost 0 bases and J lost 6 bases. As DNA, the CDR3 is TGCGCCAGCAGCTTGGTTGGTCTAGGACTAGGCGATTCCGGGGAGCTGTTTTTT. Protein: CASSLVGLGLGDSGELFF.

In DNA, the CDR3 is TGCAGTGCTAGAGATGCGATGAAGCCAGGGAACTACGAGCAGTACTTC. This sequence encodes CSARDAMKPGNYEQYF. The chain joins TRBV20-1 to TRBJ2-1; possible D gene TRBD1, 5 bases. The J call may not be correct, given that the DNA end is closer to TRBJ2-7. The length of the CDR3 is 16 residues. Germline V gene data show CDR1 as DFQATT and CDR2 as SNEGSKA (reference sequence).

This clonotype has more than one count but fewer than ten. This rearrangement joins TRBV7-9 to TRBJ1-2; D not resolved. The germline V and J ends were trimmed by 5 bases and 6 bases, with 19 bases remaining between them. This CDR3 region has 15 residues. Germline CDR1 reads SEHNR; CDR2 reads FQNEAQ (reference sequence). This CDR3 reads CASSQGFGSEDGYTF. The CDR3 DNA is TGTGCCAGCAGCCAAGGCTTCGGGAGCGAGGATGGCTACACCTTC.

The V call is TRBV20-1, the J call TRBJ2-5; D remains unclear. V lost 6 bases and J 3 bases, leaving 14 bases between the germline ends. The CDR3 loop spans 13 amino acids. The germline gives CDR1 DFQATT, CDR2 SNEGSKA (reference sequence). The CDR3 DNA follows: TGCAGTGCCGCACTCCCTGGAGAAGAGACCCAGTACTTC. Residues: CSAALPGEETQYF.

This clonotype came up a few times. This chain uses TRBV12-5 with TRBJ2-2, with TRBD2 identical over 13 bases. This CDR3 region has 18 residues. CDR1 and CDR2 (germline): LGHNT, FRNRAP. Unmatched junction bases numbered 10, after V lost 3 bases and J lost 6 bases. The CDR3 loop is CASGFLLAGGQKPGELFF. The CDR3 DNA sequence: TGTGCTAGTGGTTTTTTACTAGCGGGGGGGCAAAAACCCGGGGAGCTGTTTTTT.

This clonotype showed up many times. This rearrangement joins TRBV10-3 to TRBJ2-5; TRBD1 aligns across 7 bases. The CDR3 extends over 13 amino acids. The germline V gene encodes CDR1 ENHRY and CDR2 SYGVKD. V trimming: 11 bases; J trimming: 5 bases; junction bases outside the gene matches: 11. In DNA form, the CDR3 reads TGTGCCTCCCGGGACAGCCTCCAGGAGACCCAGTACTTC. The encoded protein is CASRDSLQETQYF.

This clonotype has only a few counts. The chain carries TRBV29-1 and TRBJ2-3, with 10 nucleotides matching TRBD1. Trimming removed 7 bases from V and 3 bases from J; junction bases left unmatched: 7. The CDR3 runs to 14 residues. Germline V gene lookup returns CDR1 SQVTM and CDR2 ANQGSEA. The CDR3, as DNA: TGCAGCGCTGACCGGGACAGGGGAACAGATACGCAGTATTTT. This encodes CSADRDRGTDTQYF.

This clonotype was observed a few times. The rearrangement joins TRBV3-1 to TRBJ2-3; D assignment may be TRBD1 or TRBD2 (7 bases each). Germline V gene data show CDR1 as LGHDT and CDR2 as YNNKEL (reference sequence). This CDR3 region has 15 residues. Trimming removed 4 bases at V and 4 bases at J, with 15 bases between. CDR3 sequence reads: CASSPQGGAPDTQYF. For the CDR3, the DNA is TGTGCCAGCAGCCCCCAGGGGGGGGCCCCAGATACGCAGTATTTT.

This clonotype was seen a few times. CDR3 DNA sequence: TGTGCCAGCAGTTATACTAAGCGAGGGTTTACAGGGGATACGCAGTATTTT. Its protein is CASSYTKRGFTGDTQYF. The chain joins TRBV12-3 or TRBV12-4 to TRBJ2-3; TRBD1 might be the D (6 bases). The CDR3 length is 17 residues. The V gene lost 4 bases and the J gene lost 6 bases, with 23 bases spanning the gap.

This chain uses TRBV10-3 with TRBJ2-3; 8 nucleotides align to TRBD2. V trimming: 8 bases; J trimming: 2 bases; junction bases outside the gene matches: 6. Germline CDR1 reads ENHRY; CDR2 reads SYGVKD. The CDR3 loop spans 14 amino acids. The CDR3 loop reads CAIAREGVTDTQYF. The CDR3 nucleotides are TGTGCCATCGCTCGGGAGGGAGTCACAGATACGCAGTATTTT.

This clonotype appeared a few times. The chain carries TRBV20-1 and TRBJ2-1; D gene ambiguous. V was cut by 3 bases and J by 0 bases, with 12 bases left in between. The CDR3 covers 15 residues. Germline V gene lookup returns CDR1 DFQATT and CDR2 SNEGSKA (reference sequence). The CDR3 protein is CSARYSFISYNEQFF. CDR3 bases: TGCAGTGCTAGGTACAGTTTCATCTCCTACAATGAGCAGTTCTTC.

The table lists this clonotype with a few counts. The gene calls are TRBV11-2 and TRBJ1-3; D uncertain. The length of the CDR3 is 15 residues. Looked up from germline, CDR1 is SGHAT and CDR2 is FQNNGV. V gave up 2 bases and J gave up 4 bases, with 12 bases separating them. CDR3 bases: TGTGCCAGCAGCTTATCTCCCGAAGCCGGAAACACCATATATTTT. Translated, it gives CASSLSPEAGNTIYF.

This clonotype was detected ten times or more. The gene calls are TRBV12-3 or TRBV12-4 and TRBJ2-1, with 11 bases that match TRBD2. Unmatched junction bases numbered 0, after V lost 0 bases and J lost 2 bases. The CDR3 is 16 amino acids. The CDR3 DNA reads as TGTGCCAGCAGTTTAGCTAGCGGGGGGGCCTACAATGAGCAGTTCTTC. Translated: CASSLASGGAYNEQFF.

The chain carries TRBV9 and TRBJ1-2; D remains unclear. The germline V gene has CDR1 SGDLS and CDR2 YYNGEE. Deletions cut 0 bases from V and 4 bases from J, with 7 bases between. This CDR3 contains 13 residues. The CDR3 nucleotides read TGTGCCAGCAGCGTAGAACATTTCTATGGCTACACCTTC. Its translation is CASSVEHFYGYTF.

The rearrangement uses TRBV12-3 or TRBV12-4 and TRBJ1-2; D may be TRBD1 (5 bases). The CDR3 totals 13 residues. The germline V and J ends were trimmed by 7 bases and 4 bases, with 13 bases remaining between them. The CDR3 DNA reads TGTGCCAGCACGAGGCAGGGTATCTATGGCTACACCTTC. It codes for CASTRQGIYGYTF.

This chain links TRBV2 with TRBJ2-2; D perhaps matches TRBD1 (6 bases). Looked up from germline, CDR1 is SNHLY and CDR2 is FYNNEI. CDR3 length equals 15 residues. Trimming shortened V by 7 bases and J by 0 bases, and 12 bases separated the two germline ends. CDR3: CASTRQVTNTGELFF. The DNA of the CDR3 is TGTGCCAGCACCCGACAGGTGACGAACACCGGGGAGCTGTTTTTT. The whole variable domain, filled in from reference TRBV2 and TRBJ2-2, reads EPEVTQTPSHQVTQMGQEVILRCVPISNHLYFYWYRQILGQKVEFLVSFYNNEISEKSEIFDDQFSVERPDGSNFTLKIRSTKLEDSAMYFCASTRQVTNTGELFFGEGSRLTVL.

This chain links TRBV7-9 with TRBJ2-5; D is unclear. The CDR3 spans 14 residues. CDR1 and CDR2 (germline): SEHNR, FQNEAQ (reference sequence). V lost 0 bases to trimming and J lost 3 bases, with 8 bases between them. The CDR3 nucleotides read TGTGCCAGCAGCTTAGCGCTCAGGAAAGAGACCCAGTACTTC. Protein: CASSLALRKETQYF. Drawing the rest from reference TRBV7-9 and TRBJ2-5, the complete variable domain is DTGVSQNPRHKITKRGQNVTFRCDPISEHNRLYWYRQTLGQGPEFLTYFQNEAQLEKSRLLSDRFSAERPKGSFSTLEIQRTEQGDSAMYLCASSLALRKETQYFGPGTRLLVL.

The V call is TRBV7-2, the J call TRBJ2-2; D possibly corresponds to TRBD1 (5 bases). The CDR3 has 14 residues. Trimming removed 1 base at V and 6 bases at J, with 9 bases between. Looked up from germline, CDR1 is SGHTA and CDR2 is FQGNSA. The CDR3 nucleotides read TGTGCCAGCAGCTTAGAAGCAGGGCCCGGGGAGCTGTTTTTT. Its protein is CASSLEAGPGELFF. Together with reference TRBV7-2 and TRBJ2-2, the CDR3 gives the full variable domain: GAGVSQSPSNKVTEKGKDVELRCDPISGHTALYWYRQSLGQGLEFLIYFQGNSAPDKSGLPSDRFSAERTGGSVSTLTIQRTQQEDSAVYLCASSLEAGPGELFFGEGSRLTVL.

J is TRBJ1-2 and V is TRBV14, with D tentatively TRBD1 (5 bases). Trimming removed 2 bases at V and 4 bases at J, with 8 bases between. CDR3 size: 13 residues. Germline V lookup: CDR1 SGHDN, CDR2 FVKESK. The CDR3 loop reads CASSQQGVYGYTF. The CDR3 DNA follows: TGTGCCAGCAGCCAACAGGGTGTCTATGGCTACACCTTC.